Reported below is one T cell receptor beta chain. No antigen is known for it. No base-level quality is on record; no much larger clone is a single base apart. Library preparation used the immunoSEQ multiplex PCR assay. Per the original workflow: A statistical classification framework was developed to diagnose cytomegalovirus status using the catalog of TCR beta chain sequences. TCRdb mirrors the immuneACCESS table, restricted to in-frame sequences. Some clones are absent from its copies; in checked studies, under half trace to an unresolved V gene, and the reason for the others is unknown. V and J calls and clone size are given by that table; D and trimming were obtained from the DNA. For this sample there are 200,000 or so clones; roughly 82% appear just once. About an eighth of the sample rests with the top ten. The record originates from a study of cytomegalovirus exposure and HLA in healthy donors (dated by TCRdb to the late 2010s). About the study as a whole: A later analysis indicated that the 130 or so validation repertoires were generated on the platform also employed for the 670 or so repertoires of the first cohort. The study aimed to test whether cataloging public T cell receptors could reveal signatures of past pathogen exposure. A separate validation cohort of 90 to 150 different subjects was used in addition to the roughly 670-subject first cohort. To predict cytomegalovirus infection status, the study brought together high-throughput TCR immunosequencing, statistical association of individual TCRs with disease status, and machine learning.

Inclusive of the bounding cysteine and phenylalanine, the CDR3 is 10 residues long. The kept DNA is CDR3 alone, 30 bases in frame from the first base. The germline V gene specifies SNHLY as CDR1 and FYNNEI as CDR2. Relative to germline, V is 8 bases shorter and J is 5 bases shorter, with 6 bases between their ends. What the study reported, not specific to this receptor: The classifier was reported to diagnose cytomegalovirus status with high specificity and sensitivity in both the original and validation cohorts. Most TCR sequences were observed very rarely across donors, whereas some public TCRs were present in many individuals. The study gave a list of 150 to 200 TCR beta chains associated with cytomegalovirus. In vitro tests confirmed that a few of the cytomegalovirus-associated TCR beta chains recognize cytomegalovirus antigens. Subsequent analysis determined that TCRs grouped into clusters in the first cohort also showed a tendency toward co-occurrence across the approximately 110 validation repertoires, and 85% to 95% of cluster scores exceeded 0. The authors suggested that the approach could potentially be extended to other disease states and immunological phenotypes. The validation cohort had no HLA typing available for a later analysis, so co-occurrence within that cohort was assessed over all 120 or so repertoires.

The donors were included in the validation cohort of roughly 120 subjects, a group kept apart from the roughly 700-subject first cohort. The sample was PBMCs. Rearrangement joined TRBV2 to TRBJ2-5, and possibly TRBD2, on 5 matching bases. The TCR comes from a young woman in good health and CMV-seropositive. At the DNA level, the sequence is TGTGCCAGCTCGGGGGAGACCCAGTACTTC. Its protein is CASSGETQYF.